One T cell receptor (beta chain) is described in this entry. Produced via immunoSEQ multiplex PCR; TCRdb's table is partial and in-frame only. The sample includes about 27,000 clones, 85% to 90% of them seen just once. The sample is drawn from a study of OX40 agonist ivuxolimab in advanced cancers. Study-level background: Ivuxolimab was administered intravenously to patients at 0.01 to 10 mg/kg every 2 weeks. Mean age 60 years, range about 23 to 80; approximately 80% male.

J lost 2 bases, V lost 6 bases, and 4 bases had no gene match. CDR1 SNHLY and CDR2 FYNNEI come from the germline V gene. This CDR3 comprises 16 residues. The sequence was collected from an adult with an advanced solid tumor such as melanoma, head and neck, liver or kidney cancer. The chain is built from TRBV2 and TRBJ2-1, with 13 nucleotides matching TRBD2. The input for sequencing was CD4+ or CD8+ T cells sorted from blood, taken in a trial of the OX40 agonist ivuxolimab. CDR3 coding DNA: TGTGCCAGCAGCGAGGGACTAGCGGGGCCCTACAATGAGCAGTTCTTC. Translation: CASSEGLAGPYNEQFF.